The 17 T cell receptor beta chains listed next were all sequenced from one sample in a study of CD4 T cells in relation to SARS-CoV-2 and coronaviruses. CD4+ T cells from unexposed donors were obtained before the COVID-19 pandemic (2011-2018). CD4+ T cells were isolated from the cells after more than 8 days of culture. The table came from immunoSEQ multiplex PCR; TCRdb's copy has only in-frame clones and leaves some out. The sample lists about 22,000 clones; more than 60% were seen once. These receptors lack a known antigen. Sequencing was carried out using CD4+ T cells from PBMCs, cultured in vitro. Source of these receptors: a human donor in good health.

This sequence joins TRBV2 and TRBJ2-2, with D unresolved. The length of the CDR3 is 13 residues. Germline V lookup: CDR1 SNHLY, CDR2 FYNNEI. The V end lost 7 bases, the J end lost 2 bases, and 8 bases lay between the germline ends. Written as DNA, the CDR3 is TGTGCCAGCACAGTGATAAACACCGGGGAGCTGTTTTTT. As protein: CASTVINTGELFF.

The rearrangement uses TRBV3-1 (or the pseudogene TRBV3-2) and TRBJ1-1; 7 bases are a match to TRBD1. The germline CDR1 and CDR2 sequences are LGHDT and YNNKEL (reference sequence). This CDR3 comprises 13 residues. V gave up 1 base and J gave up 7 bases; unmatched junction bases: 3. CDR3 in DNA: TGTGCCAGCAGCCAAGTCGGGGACAGTGAAGCTTTCTTT. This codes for CASSQVGDSEAFF.

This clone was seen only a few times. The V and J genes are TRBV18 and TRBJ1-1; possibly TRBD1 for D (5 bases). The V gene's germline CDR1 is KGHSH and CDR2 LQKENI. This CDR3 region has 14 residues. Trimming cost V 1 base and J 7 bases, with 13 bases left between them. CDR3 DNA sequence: TGTGCCAGCTCACCACAGGAAGGGGTGGTTGAAGCTTTCTTT. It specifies CASSPQEGVVEAFF.

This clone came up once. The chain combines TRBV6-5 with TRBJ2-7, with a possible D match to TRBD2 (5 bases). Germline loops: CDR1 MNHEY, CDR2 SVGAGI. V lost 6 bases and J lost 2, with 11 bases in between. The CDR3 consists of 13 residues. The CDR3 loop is CASSNGITYEQYF. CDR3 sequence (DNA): TGTGCCAGCAGCAACGGGATCACCTACGAGCAGTACTTC.

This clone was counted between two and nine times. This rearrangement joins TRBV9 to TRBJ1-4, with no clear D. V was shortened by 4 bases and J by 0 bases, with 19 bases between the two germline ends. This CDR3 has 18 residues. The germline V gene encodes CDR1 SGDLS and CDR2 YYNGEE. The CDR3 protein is CASSPLQVAPTTNEKLFF. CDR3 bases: TGTGCCAGCAGCCCGCTTCAAGTCGCCCCTACAACTAATGAAAAACTGTTTTTT.

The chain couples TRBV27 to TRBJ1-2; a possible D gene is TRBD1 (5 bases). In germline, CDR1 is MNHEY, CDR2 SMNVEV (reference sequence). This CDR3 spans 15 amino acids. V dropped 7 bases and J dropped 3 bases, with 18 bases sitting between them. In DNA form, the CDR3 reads TGTGCCAGCACCCGATGGGCAGGGATGGACTATGGCTACACCTTC. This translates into CASTRWAGMDYGYTF.

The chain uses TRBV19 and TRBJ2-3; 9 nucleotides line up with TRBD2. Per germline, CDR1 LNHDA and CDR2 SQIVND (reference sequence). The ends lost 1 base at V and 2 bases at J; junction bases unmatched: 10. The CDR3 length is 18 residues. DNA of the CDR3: TGTGCCAGTAGTATAGGCCGCGGGCTAGCGGGATACACAGATACGCAGTATTTT. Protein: CASSIGRGLAGYTDTQYF.

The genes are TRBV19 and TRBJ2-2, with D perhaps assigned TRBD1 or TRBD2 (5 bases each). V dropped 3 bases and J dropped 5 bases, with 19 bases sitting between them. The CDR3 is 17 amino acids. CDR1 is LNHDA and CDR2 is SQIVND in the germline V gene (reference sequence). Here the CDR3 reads CASSMGVSGSLTGELFF. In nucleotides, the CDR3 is TGTGCCAGTAGTATGGGGGTTAGTGGCAGTTTGACCGGGGAGCTGTTTTTT.

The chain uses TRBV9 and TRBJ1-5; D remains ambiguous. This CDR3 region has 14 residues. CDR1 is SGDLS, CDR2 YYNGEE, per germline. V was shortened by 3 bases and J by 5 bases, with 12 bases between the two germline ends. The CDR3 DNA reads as TGTGCCAGCAGCGGTGGAGGGAGGGATCAGCCCCAGCATTTT. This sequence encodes CASSGGGRDQPQHF.

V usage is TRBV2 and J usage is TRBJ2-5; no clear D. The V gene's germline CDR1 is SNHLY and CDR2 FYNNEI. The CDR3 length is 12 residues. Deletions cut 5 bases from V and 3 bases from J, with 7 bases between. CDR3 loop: CASSLSEETQYF. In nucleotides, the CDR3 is TGTGCCAGCAGTCTATCAGAAGAGACCCAGTACTTC.

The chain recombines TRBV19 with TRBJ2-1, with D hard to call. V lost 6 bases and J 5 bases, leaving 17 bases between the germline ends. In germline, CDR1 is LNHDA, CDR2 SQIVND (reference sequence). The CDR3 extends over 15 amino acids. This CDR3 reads CASRRYLARNNEQFF. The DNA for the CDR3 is TGTGCCAGTAGGCGGTACTTAGCTCGGAACAATGAGCAGTTCTTC.

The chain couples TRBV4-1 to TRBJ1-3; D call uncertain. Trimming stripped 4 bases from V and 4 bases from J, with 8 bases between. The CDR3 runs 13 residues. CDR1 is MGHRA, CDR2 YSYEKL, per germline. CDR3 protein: CASSRLQGNTIYF. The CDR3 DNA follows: TGCGCCAGCAGCCGATTACAGGGAAACACCATATATTTT.

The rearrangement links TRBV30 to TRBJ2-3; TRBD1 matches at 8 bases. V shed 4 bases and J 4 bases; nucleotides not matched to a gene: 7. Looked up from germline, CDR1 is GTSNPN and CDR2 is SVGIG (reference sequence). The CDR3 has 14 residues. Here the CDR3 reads CAWKRDRRADTQYF. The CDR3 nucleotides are TGTGCCTGGAAACGGGACAGGAGGGCAGATACGCAGTATTTT.

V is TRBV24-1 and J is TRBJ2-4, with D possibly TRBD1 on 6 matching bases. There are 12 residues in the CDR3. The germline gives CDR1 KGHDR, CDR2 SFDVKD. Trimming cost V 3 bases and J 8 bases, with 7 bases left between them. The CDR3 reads CATSDDRHIQYF. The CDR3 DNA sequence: TGTGCCACCAGTGATGACAGGCACATTCAGTACTTC.

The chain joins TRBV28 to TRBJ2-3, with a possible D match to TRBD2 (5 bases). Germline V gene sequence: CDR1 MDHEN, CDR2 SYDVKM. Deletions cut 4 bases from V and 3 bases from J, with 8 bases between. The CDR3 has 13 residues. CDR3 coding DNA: TGTGCCAGCAGTTGGTGGAGGACAGATACGCAGTATTTT. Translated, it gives CASSWWRTDTQYF.

DNA of the CDR3: TGTGCCAGCAGTTTATCATTTTTTCGGGTAAACACCATATATTTT. This encodes CASSLSFFRVNTIYF. The J gene is TRBJ1-3, the V gene TRBV28, with D uncertain. The CDR3 covers 15 residues. V was trimmed by 1 base and J by 6 bases, leaving 13 bases between them. Germline CDR1 and CDR2: MDHEN and SYDVKM.

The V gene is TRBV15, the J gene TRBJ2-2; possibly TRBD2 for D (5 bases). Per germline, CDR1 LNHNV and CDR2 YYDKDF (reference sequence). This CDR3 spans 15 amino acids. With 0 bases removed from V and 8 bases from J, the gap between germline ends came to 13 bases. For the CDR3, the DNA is TGTGCCACCAGCAGAGATCTTGAGGGCTCGGGGGAGCTGTTTTTT. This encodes CATSRDLEGSGELFF.